This is a list of T cell receptor beta chains from one sample in a study of blood T cell repertoires in COVID-19. Data came from immunoSEQ multiplex PCR; TCRdb stores just in-frame clones and leaves some out. Of 210,000 or so clones listed, roughly nine tenths were seen once; the top ten hold about 12%. Sequencing was carried out using peripheral blood. The origin of the receptors is a woman aged 18-29 years who had recovered from COVID-19. Both conserved end residues are trimmed from each CDR3.

j_call v_call cdr3_aa
TRBJ2-7 TRBV28 ASSLTGMDISYEQY
TRBJ2-2 TRBV7-9 ASSFGRATGELF
TRBJ2-7 TRBV3-1/TRBV3-2 ASSQGLALYEQY
TRBJ1-6 TRBV5-1 ASSTEGQGYYNSPLH
TRBJ2-2 TRBV6-6 ASSYGRADTGELF
TRBJ2-7 TRBV9 ASSPRTSGSYEQY
TRBJ1-2 TRBV7-9 ASTQGQGQAGYT
TRBJ2-7 TRBV30 AWSREGSHEQY
TRBJ1-2 TRBV6-6 ASSSNSKMLIDGYT
TRBJ1-1 TRBV10-3 AIMWQGNTEAF